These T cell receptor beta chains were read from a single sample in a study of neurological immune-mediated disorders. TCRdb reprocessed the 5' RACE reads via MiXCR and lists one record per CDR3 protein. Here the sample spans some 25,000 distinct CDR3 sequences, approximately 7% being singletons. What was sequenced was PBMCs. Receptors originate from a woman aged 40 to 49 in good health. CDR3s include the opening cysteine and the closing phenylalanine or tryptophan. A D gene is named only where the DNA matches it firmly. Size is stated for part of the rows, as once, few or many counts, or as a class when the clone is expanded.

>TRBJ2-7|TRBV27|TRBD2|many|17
CASSPSRGLAVTYEQYF
TGTGCCAGCAGTCCAAGCCGGGGACTAGCGGTCACCTACGAGCAGTACTTC
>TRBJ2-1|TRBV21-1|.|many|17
CASSKEGRPLGYNEQFF
TGTGCCAGCAGCAAAGAAGGGCGTCCTCTGGGCTACAATGAGCAGTTCTTC
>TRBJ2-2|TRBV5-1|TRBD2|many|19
CASSLVGGLADPNTGELFF
TGCGCCAGCAGCTTGGTGGGAGGACTAGCGGATCCTAACACCGGGGAGCTGTTTTTT
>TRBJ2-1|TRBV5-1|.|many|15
CASSLDGTAYNEQFF
TGCGCCAGCAGCCTTGACGGGACGGCCTACAATGAGCAGTTCTTC
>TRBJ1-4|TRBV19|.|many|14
CASTRTGSGEKLFF
TGTGCCAGTACCCGTACAGGGTCGGGTGAAAAACTGTTTTTT
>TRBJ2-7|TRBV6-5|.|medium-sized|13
CASSPDHSYEQYF
TGTGCCAGCAGCCCCGACCACTCCTACGAGCAGTACTTC
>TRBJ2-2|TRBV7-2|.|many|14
CASSAGTAVGELFF
TGTGCCAGCAGCGCGGGGACAGCCGTCGGGGAGCTGTTTTTT
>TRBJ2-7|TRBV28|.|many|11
CASKLGYEQYF
TGTGCCAGCAAACTAGGCTACGAGCAGTACTTC
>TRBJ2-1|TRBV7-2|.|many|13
CASAGYPYNEQFF
TGTGCCAGTGCGGGGTACCCCTACAATGAGCAGTTCTTC
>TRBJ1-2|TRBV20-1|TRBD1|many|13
CSAVRDRAHGYTF
TGCAGTGCTGTCCGGGACAGGGCCCATGGCTACACCTTC
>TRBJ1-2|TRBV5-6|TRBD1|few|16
CASSLPGTAWGGGYTF
TGTGCCAGCAGCTTGCCCGGGACAGCGTGGGGGGGTGGCTACACCTTC
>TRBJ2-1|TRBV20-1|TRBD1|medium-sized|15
CSARVGTGYFNEQFF
TGCAGTGCTAGAGTTGGGACAGGGTATTTCAATGAGCAGTTCTTC
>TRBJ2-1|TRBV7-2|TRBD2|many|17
CASSSKGVTSGNNEQFF
TGTGCCAGCAGCTCCAAGGGAGTGACTAGCGGGAACAATGAGCAGTTCTTC
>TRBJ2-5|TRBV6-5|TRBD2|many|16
CASSFAGLAGPETQYF
TGTGCCAGCAGTTTCGCGGGGCTAGCGGGACCAGAGACCCAGTACTTC
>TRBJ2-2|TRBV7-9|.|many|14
CASRLFGGTGELFF
TGTGCCAGCAGGTTGTTTGGCGGCACCGGGGAGCTGTTTTTT
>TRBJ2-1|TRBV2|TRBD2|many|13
CASRGGLASEQFF
TGTGCCAGCAGGGGGGGACTAGCGTCTGAGCAGTTCTTC
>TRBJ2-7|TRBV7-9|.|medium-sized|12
CASSLAQVEQYF
TGTGCCAGCAGCCTAGCCCAGGTTGAGCAGTACTTC
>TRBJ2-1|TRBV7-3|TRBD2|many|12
CASRDSGNEQFF
TGTGCCAGCAGGGATAGCGGGAATGAGCAGTTCTTC
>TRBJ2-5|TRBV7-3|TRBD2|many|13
CASSPGLGETQYF
TGTGCCAGCAGCCCTGGACTAGGCGAGACCCAGTACTTC
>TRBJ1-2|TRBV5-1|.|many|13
CASSPDSNYGYTF
TGCGCCAGCAGTCCGGACAGTAACTATGGCTACACCTTC
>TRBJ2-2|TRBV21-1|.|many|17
CASRLAGVQSNTGELFF
TGTGCCAGCAGACTAGCGGGAGTCCAATCGAACACCGGGGAGCTGTTTTTT
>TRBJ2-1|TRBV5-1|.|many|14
CASSLTRFYNEQFF
TGCGCCAGCAGCTTGACACGTTTCTACAATGAGCAGTTCTTC
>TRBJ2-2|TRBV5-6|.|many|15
CASSFGFGGIGELFF
TGTGCCAGCAGCTTCGGGTTCGGCGGTATCGGGGAGCTGTTTTTT
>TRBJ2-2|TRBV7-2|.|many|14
CASSFDTFTGELFF
TGTGCCAGCAGCTTCGACACGTTCACCGGGGAGCTGTTTTTT
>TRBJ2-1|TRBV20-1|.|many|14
CSASPRAGFDEQFF
TGCAGTGCTAGTCCCCGGGCCGGCTTCGATGAGCAGTTCTTC
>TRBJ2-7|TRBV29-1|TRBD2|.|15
CSVTQRTSGSYEQYF
TGCAGCGTGACTCAAAGGACTAGCGGGAGCTACGAGCAGTACTTC
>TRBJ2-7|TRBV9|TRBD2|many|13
CASAGGPSYEQYF
TGTGCCAGCGCGGGGGGGCCCTCCTACGAGCAGTACTTC
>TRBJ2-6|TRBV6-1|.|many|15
CASRQGSTGANVLTF
TGTGCCAGCAGACAGGGTTCTACTGGGGCCAACGTCCTGACTTTC
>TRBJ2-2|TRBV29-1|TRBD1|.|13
CSASGQGSGELFF
TGCAGCGCATCGGGACAGGGTTCCGGGGAGCTGTTTTTT
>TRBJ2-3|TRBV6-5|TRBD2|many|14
CASSPGLASDTQYF
TGTGCCAGCAGTCCGGGACTAGCGTCGGATACGCAGTATTTT
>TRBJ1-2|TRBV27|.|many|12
CASGPTVGGYTF
TGTGCCAGCGGGCCCACCGTGGGGGGCTACACCTTC
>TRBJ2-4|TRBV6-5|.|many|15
CASSSGDLAKNIQYF
TGTGCCAGCAGTTCAGGGGACTTAGCCAAAAACATTCAGTACTTC
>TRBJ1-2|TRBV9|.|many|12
CASSLAAYGYTF
TGTGCCAGCAGCCTCGCGGCCTATGGCTACACCTTC
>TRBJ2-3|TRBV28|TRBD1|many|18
CASSFGRGRNWFRGTQYF
TGTGCCAGCAGTTTTGGCAGGGGGCGGAATTGGTTTAGGGGTACGCAGTATTTT
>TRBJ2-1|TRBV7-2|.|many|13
CASSFFKYNEQFF
TGTGCCAGCAGCTTTTTTAAATACAATGAGCAGTTCTTC
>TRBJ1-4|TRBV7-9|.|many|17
CASSSPTGIATNEKLFF
TGTGCCAGCAGCTCCCCAACGGGGATTGCAACTAATGAAAAACTGTTTTTT
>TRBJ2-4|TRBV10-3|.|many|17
CAISEFIQGPGVNIQYF
TGTGCCATCAGTGAGTTTATTCAGGGGCCAGGGGTAAACATTCAGTACTTC
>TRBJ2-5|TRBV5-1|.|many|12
CASSLGEETQYF
TGCGCCAGCAGCTTAGGGGAAGAGACCCAGTACTTC
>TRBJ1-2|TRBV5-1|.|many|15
CASSPGQTISYGYTF
TGCGCCAGCAGCCCCGGACAGACGATTAGCTATGGCTACACCTTC
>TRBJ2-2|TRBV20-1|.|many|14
CSARAEATTGELFF
TGCAGTGCTAGAGCTGAGGCAACCACCGGGGAGCTGTTTTTT
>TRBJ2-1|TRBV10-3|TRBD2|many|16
CAISGTSGRIYNEQFF
TGTGCCATCAGCGGGACTAGCGGGAGGATCTACAATGAGCAGTTCTTC
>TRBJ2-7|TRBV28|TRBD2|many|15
CASSPLGGSSYEQYF
TGTGCCAGCAGTCCCCTCGGCGGGAGCTCCTACGAGCAGTACTTC
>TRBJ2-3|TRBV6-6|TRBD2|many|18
CASSYDQKRGSSTDTQYF
TGTGCCAGCAGTTACGACCAAAAGCGGGGATCTAGCACAGATACGCAGTATTTT
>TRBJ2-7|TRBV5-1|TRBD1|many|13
CASSPADREEQYF
TGCGCCAGCAGCCCGGCGGACAGGGAGGAGCAGTACTTC
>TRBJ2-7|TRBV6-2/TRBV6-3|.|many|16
CASSYLDRLGSYEQYF
TGTGCCAGCAGTTACCTAGACAGGTTGGGGTCCTACGAGCAGTACTTC
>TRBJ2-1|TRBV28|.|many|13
CASSSLNYNEQFF
TGTGCCAGCAGTTCCCTAAACTACAATGAGCAGTTCTTC
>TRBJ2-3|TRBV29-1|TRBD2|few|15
CSARLADLNTDTQYF
TGCAGCGCTCGACTAGCGGACCTCAACACAGATACGCAGTATTTT
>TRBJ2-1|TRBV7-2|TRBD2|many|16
CASSFRLAGGGDEQFF
TGTGCCAGCAGCTTCCGACTAGCGGGAGGGGGGGATGAGCAGTTCTTC
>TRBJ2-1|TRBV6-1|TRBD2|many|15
CASRIRREPHNEQFF
TGTGCCAGCAGAATTAGGCGGGAGCCGCACAATGAGCAGTTCTTC
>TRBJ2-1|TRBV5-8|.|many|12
CASSLVGMGKFF
TGTGCCAGCAGCTTGGTGGGGATGGGAAAGTTCTTC
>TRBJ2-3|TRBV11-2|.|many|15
CASSLEGGQTDTQYF
TGTGCCAGCAGCTTAGAGGGGGGACAGACAGATACGCAGTATTTT
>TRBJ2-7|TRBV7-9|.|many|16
CASSNRLQDLSYEQYF
TGTGCCAGCAGCAATAGATTACAGGACCTCTCCTACGAGCAGTACTTC
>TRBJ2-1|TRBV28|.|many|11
CASVEEHEQFF
TGTGCCAGCGTAGAGGAGCATGAGCAGTTCTTC
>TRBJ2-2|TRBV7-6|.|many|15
CASSPVSGYTGELFF
TGTGCCAGCAGCCCTGTCAGCGGATACACCGGGGAGCTGTTTTTT